The 29 T cell receptor beta chains in this list originate from one sample, sequenced in a study of T cells in Graves' hyperthyroidism and ophthalmopathy. Amplification yielded TCR beta CDR3 regions, with RNA transcripts as the source. HTBI primers were the set used in a first-round RT-PCR of the TCR CDR3. TCRdb fed the multiplex PCR reads into MiXCR, producing one record per CDR3 protein. This table holds approximately 370,000 distinct CDR3 sequences, 15% found once. The sample comprised blood. The source of these receptors is a woman in her twenties or thirties with Graves' hyperthyroidism.

This clonotype appeared many times. The gene calls are TRBV11-3 and TRBJ1-1, with D maybe TRBD1 (6 bases). Trimming stripped 5 bases from V and 12 bases from J, with 16 bases between. This CDR3 has 12 amino acids. Germline V gene data show CDR1 as SGHNT and CDR2 as YENEEA. The CDR3 DNA reads TGTGCCAGCAGCCAGGGACATGGAAGGACTTTCTTT. Its translation: CASSQGHGRTFF.

Worth noting for this clonotype: A much larger clonotype is one base distant, so this may be a read error. No conserved phenylalanine or tryptophan ends this CDR3, so it is likely a read error. The chain uses TRBV9 and TRBJ1-5, with a possible D match to TRBD1 (6 bases). V lost 4 bases and J lost 3, with 11 bases in between. From germline, CDR1 is SGDLS and CDR2 YYNGEE. CDR3 length: 14 amino acids. The CDR3 DNA reads as TGTGCCAGCAGCCAAGGGGGATTCAATCAGCCCCAGCATCTT. It specifies CASSQGGFNQPQHL.

To note about this clonotype: Since a much larger clone is just one base distant, this may be a read error. This chain connects TRBV12-3 or TRBV12-4 to TRBJ1-2, with D unclear. The CDR3 runs 12 residues. V lost 6 bases and J 7 bases, leaving 12 bases between the germline ends. CDR3 residues: CASSVEGPGYTF. In DNA, the CDR3 is TGTGCCAGCAGCGTGGAAGGGCCTGGCTACACCTTC.

This clonotype was counted ten times or more. V is TRBV10-3 and J is TRBJ1-1, with TRBD1 as a possible D gene (5 bases). The CDR3 is 14 amino acids. Germline CDR1 reads ENHRY; CDR2 reads SYGVKD. Trimming pared 4 bases from V and 0 bases from J, leaving 9 bases between. For the CDR3, the DNA is TGTGCCATCAGTGGGGCAGGGATGAACACTGAAGCTTTCTTT. Translating it yields CAISGAGMNTEAFF.

A few counts support this clonotype. V usage is TRBV3-1 and J usage is TRBJ1-2; 11 bases map to TRBD1. This CDR3 is 16 amino acids long. In germline, CDR1 is LGHDT, CDR2 YNNKEL (reference sequence). V lost 0 bases, J lost 6 bases, and 6 bases stayed unmatched. CDR3 in DNA: TGTGCCAGCAGCCAAGATTCGGGGACAGGGGGACATGGCTACACCTTC. Translated, it gives CASSQDSGTGGHGYTF.

This clonotype was recorded at least ten times. The chain recombines TRBV11-2 with TRBJ2-2, with D hard to call. In germline, CDR1 is SGHAT, CDR2 FQNNGV. Trimming pared 1 base from V and 4 bases from J, leaving 10 bases between. This CDR3 contains 15 residues. CDR3 amino acids: CASSLARPGTGELFF. Written as DNA, the CDR3 is TGTGCCAGCAGCTTAGCCAGGCCGGGCACCGGGGAGCTGTTTTTT.

In its sample, this clonotype was seen a few times. CDR3 sequence: CASSIKRGSNEQFF. The CDR3 DNA follows: TGTGCCAGTAGTATTAAGAGGGGGAGCAATGAGCAGTTCTTC. This chain joins TRBV19 and TRBJ2-1; maybe TRBD1 (6 bases). Deletions cut 3 bases from V and 6 bases from J, with 12 bases between. Germline V gives CDR1 LNHDA, CDR2 SQIVND (reference sequence). The CDR3 runs 14 residues. The variable domain in full, completed from reference TRBV19 and TRBJ2-1, reads DGGITQSPKYLFRKEGQNVTLSCEQNLNHDAMYWYRQDPGQGLRLIYYSQIVNDFQKGDIAEGYSVSREKKESFPLTVTSAQKNPTAFYLCASSIKRGSNEQFFGPGTRLTVL.

The chain couples TRBV6-5 to TRBJ2-1; perhaps TRBD2 as D (6 bases). Germline lookup yields CDR1 MNHEY and CDR2 SVGAGI. The CDR3 runs to 18 residues. The V end was cut by 2 bases, the J end by 0 bases, with 17 bases between. CDR3 coding DNA: TGTGCCAGCAGTTACGCGAGGATAGCGGCCCGCTCCTACAATGAGCAGTTCTTC. It specifies CASSYARIAARSYNEQFF.

This clonotype was detected many times. The chain is built from TRBV24-1 and TRBJ2-5; D call uncertain. Per germline, CDR1 KGHDR and CDR2 SFDVKD. V lost 2 bases and J 1 base, leaving 7 bases between the germline ends. This CDR3 contains 14 residues. The DNA for the CDR3 is TGTGCCACCAGTGATTCGCCTTTCCAAGAGACCCAGTACTTC. Its protein product is CATSDSPFQETQYF.

This clonotype was counted between two and nine times. The V call is TRBV6-1, the J call TRBJ2-7; tentative D call: TRBD1 (6 bases). This CDR3 comprises 15 residues. Trimming stripped 6 bases from V and 0 bases from J, with 15 bases between. CDR1 is MNHNS, CDR2 SASEGT, per germline. The CDR3: CASSETGFPSYEQYF. In DNA, the CDR3 is TGTGCCAGCAGCGAAACAGGGTTTCCCTCCTACGAGCAGTACTTC.

The chain joins TRBV2 to TRBJ2-3; 14 nucleotides match TRBD2. The trim removed 6 bases at V and 4 bases at J, leaving 9 bases unmatched. CDR1 is SNHLY, CDR2 FYNNEI, per germline. The CDR3 loop spans 17 amino acids. The CDR3 reads CASSVGLAGGSPDTQYF. The CDR3 DNA follows: TGTGCCAGCAGCGTCGGACTAGCGGGAGGTTCGCCAGATACGCAGTATTTT. The variable domain in full, completed from reference TRBV2 and TRBJ2-3, reads EPEVTQTPSHQVTQMGQEVILRCVPISNHLYFYWYRQILGQKVEFLVSFYNNEISEKSEIFDDQFSVERPDGSNFTLKIRSTKLEDSAMYFCASSVGLAGGSPDTQYFGPGTRLTVL.

This clonotype was picked up many times. The chain is built from TRBV12-3 or TRBV12-4 and TRBJ2-7; TRBD2 aligns across 15 bases. CDR3 size: 16 residues. V lost 4 bases and J lost 2; bases outside the gene matches: 3. This chain's CDR3 is CASSSGTSGRTYEQYF. The CDR3 DNA follows: TGTGCCAGCAGTTCCGGGACTAGCGGGAGGACCTACGAGCAGTACTTC.

This chain joins TRBV5-1 and TRBJ2-5; D uncertain. CDR1 is SGHRS and CDR2 is YFSETQ in the germline V gene. Trimming took off 7 bases at V and 9 bases at J, with 37 bases between the two ends. The CDR3 contains 19 residues. The CDR3 here is CASEHPPVDFGLVRASQYF. In DNA, the CDR3 is TGCGCCAGCGAACACCCGCCTGTTGATTTTGGTTTGGTGCGCGCTTCCCAGTACTTC.

This clonotype has a handful of counts. The rearrangement joins TRBV16 to TRBJ2-5; D might be TRBD1 or TRBD2, each matching 6 bases. This CDR3 has 14 residues. The germline gives CDR1 KGHSY, CDR2 FQNENV. V lost 8 bases to trimming and J lost 1 base, with 14 bases between them. The CDR3 nucleotides read TGTGCCAGCGGCCTCCGGGGGCGCCAAGAGACCCAGTACTTC. It is translated as CASGLRGRQETQYF.

This clonotype was counted at least ten times. The rearrangement uses TRBV4-1 and TRBJ2-5; 14 bases map to TRBD2. Trimming took 0 bases from V and 5 from J; bases not matched to a gene: 5. CDR1 is MGHRA, CDR2 YSYEKL, per germline. The CDR3 totals 17 residues. CDR3 residues: CASSQDGTSGSWETQYF. In DNA, the CDR3 is TGCGCCAGCAGCCAAGATGGGACTAGCGGGAGCTGGGAGACCCAGTACTTC.

The chain joins TRBV27 to TRBJ2-1; either TRBD1 or TRBD2 may fit D (6 bases each). The CDR3 sequence is 17 residues long. The germline gives CDR1 MNHEY, CDR2 SMNVEV (reference sequence). Trimming took 2 bases from V and 4 from J, leaving 18 bases between them. The chain's CDR3 is CASSLNGGPKGYNEQFF. CDR3 DNA: TGTGCCAGCAGTTTAAATGGGGGGCCTAAAGGGTACAATGAGCAGTTCTTC.

This clonotype was counted between two and nine times. CDR3 residues: CSATDSGANVLTF. CDR3 sequence (DNA): TGCAGTGCTACGGATTCTGGGGCCAACGTCCTGACTTTC. The rearrangement uses TRBV20-1 and TRBJ2-6; no clear D. Trimming took off 4 bases at V and 1 base at J, with 5 bases between the two ends. Germline CDR1 reads DFQATT; CDR2 reads SNEGSKA (reference sequence). This CDR3 comprises 13 residues.

The sample holds many counts of this clonotype. The V gene is TRBV9, the J gene TRBJ2-7; D is possibly TRBD2 (7 bases). V lost 6 bases and J lost 5, with 18 bases in between. The CDR3 contains 14 residues. Germline V gene sequence: CDR1 SGDLS, CDR2 YYNGEE. CDR3 nucleotides: TGTGCCAGCAACCGAGGGGGGAGGGCCGACGAGCAGTACTTC. It specifies CASNRGGRADEQYF.

This clonotype was seen repeatedly, ten times or more. The rearrangement joins TRBV5-1 to TRBJ1-2; 7 nucleotides align to TRBD1. The CDR3 totals 13 residues. V gave up 2 bases and J gave up 5 bases; unmatched junction bases: 3. Germline loops: CDR1 SGHRS, CDR2 YFSETQ. CDR3 sequence reads: CASSFGDRYGYTF. DNA of the CDR3: TGCGCCAGCAGCTTCGGGGACAGATATGGCTACACCTTC. Using reference TRBV5-1 and TRBJ1-2 for the parts outside the CDR3, the full variable domain is KAGVTQTPRYLIKTRGQQVTLSCSPISGHRSVSWYQQTPGQGLQFLFEYFSETQRNKGNFPGRFSGRQFSNSRSEMNVSTLELGDSALYLCASSFGDRYGYTFGSGTRLTVV.

This clonotype has a handful of counts. The genes are TRBV25-1 and TRBJ1-2, with TRBD1 matching 8 bases. The V segment lost 6 bases and the J segment 2 bases; nucleotides outside the gene matches: 5. The CDR3 has 14 amino acids. CDR1 is MGHDK and CDR2 is SYGVNS in the germline V gene. This CDR3 reads CASSHGQGNYGYTF. In DNA form, the CDR3 reads TGTGCCAGCAGCCACGGACAGGGCAACTATGGCTACACCTTC.

Many counts were recorded for this clonotype. The chain recombines TRBV5-6 with TRBJ2-5; no firm D call. CDR3 length: 11 amino acids. The V gene lost 3 bases and the J gene lost 5 bases, with 5 bases spanning the gap. Germline V lookup: CDR1 SGHDT, CDR2 YYEEEE. The CDR3 region is CASSSVETQYF. In nucleotides, the CDR3 is TGTGCCAGCAGCTCGGTGGAGACCCAGTACTTC.

This clonotype occurred once. The gene calls are TRBV5-1 and TRBJ1-3; D perhaps matches TRBD1 (5 bases). Between the trimmed V and J ends, which lost 3 bases and 0 bases, there was a span of 13 bases. From germline, CDR1 is SGHRS and CDR2 YFSETQ. This CDR3 spans 16 amino acids. The CDR3 sequence: CASSSTAPGSGNTIYF. CDR3 nucleotide sequence: TGCGCCAGCAGCTCGACAGCTCCCGGCTCTGGAAACACCATATATTTT.

The chain recombines TRBV6-1 with TRBJ2-5; no clear D. This CDR3 spans 13 amino acids. Germline values: CDR1 MNHNS, CDR2 SASEGT. Trimming took off 8 bases at V and 10 bases at J, with 20 bases between the two ends. The CDR3 DNA sequence: TGTGCCAGCCCGGGCCTCTCGCCCAAAAACCAGTACTTC. Protein sequence: CASPGLSPKNQYF.

This clonotype was recorded at least ten times. The J gene is TRBJ2-1, the V gene TRBV6-2 or TRBV6-3; 9 positions match TRBD2. V lost 2 bases to trimming and J lost 7 bases; unmatched junction nucleotides: 15. This CDR3 contains 18 residues. CDR1 MNHEY and CDR2 SVGEGT come from the germline V gene. The CDR3 region has the DNA TGTGCCAGCAGTTACCCCCCTTTGGGCGGGAGGGCCCGGAATGAGCAGTTCTTC. As protein: CASSYPPLGGRARNEQFF.

This rearrangement joins TRBV6-5 to TRBJ2-2; 8 nucleotides agree with TRBD1. Germline lookup yields CDR1 MNHEY and CDR2 SVGAGI. V was pared by 2 bases and J by 6 bases, with 2 bases of the junction left unmatched. The CDR3 is 14 residues long. The CDR3 nucleotides are TGTGCCAGCAGTTACCCAGGGGGCCCCGGGGAGCTGTTTTTT. Residues: CASSYPGGPGELFF.

This chain connects TRBV5-1 to TRBJ2-5; D might be TRBD1 or TRBD2, each matching 5 bases. V lost 3 bases and J 3 bases, leaving 18 bases between the germline ends. Looked up from germline, CDR1 is SGHRS and CDR2 is YFSETQ. The length of the CDR3 is 16 residues. This chain's CDR3 is CASSSWLALGEETQYF. In DNA form, the CDR3 reads TGCGCCAGCAGCTCCTGGCTAGCTTTGGGGGAAGAGACCCAGTACTTC.

The gene calls are TRBV10-3 and TRBJ2-3; D remains ambiguous. Looked up from germline, CDR1 is ENHRY and CDR2 is SYGVKD. This CDR3 region has 12 residues. Trimming removed 9 bases at V and 4 bases at J, with 11 bases between. DNA of the CDR3: TGTGCCATAACGTCCGGGCCAGATACGCAGTATTTT. It encodes CAITSGPDTQYF.

The gene calls are TRBV7-8 and TRBJ2-1; 7 bases line up with TRBD2. The germline V gene has CDR1 SGHVS and CDR2 FQNEAQ. The CDR3 is 15 amino acids. V lost 4 bases to trimming and J lost 5 bases; unmatched junction nucleotides: 8. CDR3 sequence (DNA): TGTGCCAGCAGCTCCCGGGAGGCTCTCAACAATGAGCAGTTCTTC. This codes for CASSSREALNNEQFF.

This clonotype came up many times. V gene TRBV30 combines with J gene TRBJ2-5; D may be TRBD2 (6 bases). This CDR3 is built from 16 residues. The ends were cut back, 0 bases at V and 3 bases at J, with 17 bases in the middle. Germline V lookup: CDR1 GTSNPN, CDR2 SVGIG (reference sequence). The CDR3 bases are TGTGCCTGGAGTGTACGGGCAGGGAGGTTTGAAGAGACCCAGTACTTC. Amino acid sequence: CAWSVRAGRFEETQYF.